This TCR beta chain was recovered during a study of T cells in Graves' hyperthyroidism and ophthalmopathy. Study conclusions and caveats: Ophthalmopathy was model-predicted a median 6.5 months pre-onset. In blood, most of the thyroid clonotypes expanded above 0.001 were also present.

There were TCR beta CDR3 regions amplified from RNA transcripts. Initially, a first-round RT-PCR of the TCR CDR3 employed the HTBI primer set. Each CDR3 protein gets one entry after TCRdb re-called the multiplex PCR reads with MiXCR. The sample carries more than 550,000 distinct CDR3 sequences, 15% to 20% recorded once. J gave up 9 bases and V 0 bases, and 8 bases lay outside the gene matches. The CDR3 is 15 residues long. The germline V gene has CDR1 SGHTA and CDR2 FQGTGA. Clinical symptoms, serum thyroxine and TRAb, thyroid ultrasound and orbital computed tomography together formed the diagnostic basis. From approximately 9.1 ml of fresh peripheral blood, PBMCs were isolated. This clonotype showed up many times. Antigen unknown.

This TCR was sampled from a man between 50 and 59 years old with Graves' hyperthyroidism. Material for sequencing was blood. This chain connects TRBV7-3 to TRBJ2-3, with TRBD2 matching 8 bases. The CDR3 DNA sequence: TGTGCCAGCAGCTTAACTAGCGGGAAAGAGATGACGCAGTATTTT. This translates into CASSLTSGKEMTQYF. The full variable domain, its missing parts supplied by reference TRBV7-3 and TRBJ2-3, is GAGVSQTPSNKVTEKGKYVELRCDPISGHTALYWYRQSLGQGPEFLIYFQGTGAADDSGLPNDRFFAVRPEGSVSTLKIQRTERGDSAVYLCASSLTSGKEMTQYFGPGTRLTVL.